A single sample gave rise to the 10 T cell receptor beta chains below, sequenced in a study of CD8 T cells in Susac syndrome. After extraction with the RNeasy kit, 0.5 to 1 ug of the RNA was reverse transcribed using random hexamers. Using its own MiXCR run on the immunoSEQ multiplex PCR reads, TCRdb lists one record per CDR3 protein. The sample lists 180,000 or so distinct CDR3 sequences; less than 95% were seen once. Sequencing was carried out using CD4+ T cells from PBMCs. Source of these receptors: a human donor in good health.

The J gene is TRBJ2-7, the V gene TRBV4-2; TRBD1 or TRBD2 may be the D gene (5 bases each). The CDR3 is 16 amino acids. V gave up 0 bases and J gave up 5 bases, with 17 bases separating them. Germline CDR1 LGHNA, CDR2 YNFKEQ. The CDR3 is CASSQEIGGVRNEQYF. DNA of the CDR3: TGTGCCAGCAGCCAAGAAATTGGGGGAGTAAGGAACGAGCAGTACTTC.

This chain connects TRBV30 to TRBJ1-4; D not certain. The CDR3 is 13 residues long. Germline assignment: CDR1 GTSNPN and CDR2 SVGIG (reference sequence). Trimming left V 1 base short and J 6 bases short, with 9 bases between. The CDR3 DNA reads TGTGCCTGGAGTGAGACAAAAGATGAAAAACTGTTTTTT. Amino acid sequence: CAWSETKDEKLFF.

The chain has TRBV30 and TRBJ2-2, with 10 nucleotides matching TRBD2. The CDR3 has 17 residues. In germline, CDR1 is GTSNPN, CDR2 SVGIG (reference sequence). V was clipped by 5 bases and J by 6 bases; unmatched bases: 15. The CDR3: CAWAALAGDPFPGELFF. The CDR3 DNA reads TGTGCCTGGGCGGCTCTAGCGGGAGACCCCTTCCCCGGGGAGCTGTTTTTT.

The chain couples TRBV6-6 to TRBJ1-3; D is unclear. Germline V gene lookup returns CDR1 MNHNY and CDR2 SVGAGI (reference sequence). The CDR3 extends over 16 amino acids. Trimming stripped 7 bases from V and 4 bases from J, with 20 bases between. The CDR3 sequence: CASTTPGEQRGNTIYF. The CDR3 DNA follows: TGTGCCAGCACCACACCGGGAGAACAGAGAGGAAACACCATATATTTT.

This clonotype has just one count. The chain carries TRBV6-6 and TRBJ1-2, with D possibly matching TRBD1 (6 bases). The CDR3 extends over 13 amino acids. Trimming shortened V by 6 bases and J by 2 bases, and 10 bases separated the two germline ends. Germline V gives CDR1 MNHNY, CDR2 SVGAGI (reference sequence). The CDR3 loop is CASSTQGNYGYTF. DNA of the CDR3: TGTGCCAGCAGCACCCAGGGGAACTATGGCTACACCTTC.

The chain is built from TRBV20-1 and TRBJ2-7, with 7 bases fitting TRBD1. The V segment lost 5 bases and the J segment 5 bases; nucleotides outside the gene matches: 12. The CDR3 is 14 residues long. Germline V gene lookup returns CDR1 DFQATT and CDR2 SNEGSKA (reference sequence). The DNA of the CDR3 is TGCAGTGCTCTTACTGACAGGGTTCTCCACGAGCAGTACTTC. It yields the protein CSALTDRVLHEQYF.

The CDR3 DNA sequence: TGCAGTGCTCACAGGGGGCGCGACTATGGCTACACCTTC. It translates to CSAHRGRDYGYTF. The J gene is TRBJ1-2, the V gene TRBV20-1; 9 nucleotides match TRBD1. Germline CDR1 is DFQATT and CDR2 is SNEGSKA (reference sequence). The CDR3 loop spans 13 amino acids. Germline trimming cut 5 bases from V and 3 bases from J; bases unmatched to any gene: 4.

The genes are TRBV20-1 and TRBJ2-1; 10 bases line up with TRBD2. The V gene's germline CDR1 is DFQATT and CDR2 SNEGSKA (reference sequence). The CDR3 length is 13 residues. The trim removed 5 bases at V and 6 bases at J, leaving 4 bases unmatched. CDR3 DNA sequence: TGCAGTGCTCCGGGACTAGCGCCCAATGAGCAGTTCTTC. It is translated as CSAPGLAPNEQFF.

The sample holds one count of this clonotype. The rearrangement joins TRBV12-3 or TRBV12-4 to TRBJ1-2; D unresolved. The CDR3 consists of 13 residues. With 2 bases removed from V and 8 bases from J, the gap between germline ends came to 12 bases. The CDR3 bases are TGTGCCAGCAGTTTATCGGCGGGCACCGGCTACACCTTC. Translated: CASSLSAGTGYTF.

This clonotype was counted only a few times. The J gene is TRBJ2-1, the V gene TRBV29-1; D not resolved. The V and J ends lost 6 bases and 7 bases respectively, with 13 bases between them. Looked up from germline, CDR1 is SQVTM and CDR2 is ANQGSEA. The CDR3 sequence is 12 residues long. For the CDR3, the DNA is TGCAGCGTGGGGTCCAACACGAATGAGCAGTTCTTC. Translated, it gives CSVGSNTNEQFF.